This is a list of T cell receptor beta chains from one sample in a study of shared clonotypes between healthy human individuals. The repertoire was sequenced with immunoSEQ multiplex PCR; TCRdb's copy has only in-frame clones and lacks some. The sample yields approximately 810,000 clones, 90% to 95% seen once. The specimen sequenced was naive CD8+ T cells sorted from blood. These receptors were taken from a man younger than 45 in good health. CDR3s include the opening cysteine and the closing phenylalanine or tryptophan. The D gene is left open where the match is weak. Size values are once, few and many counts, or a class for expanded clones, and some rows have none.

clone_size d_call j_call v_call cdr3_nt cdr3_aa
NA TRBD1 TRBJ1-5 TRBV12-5 TGTGCTAGTGGTTTTTCATTGACCGGGACAGGGGAAGGGGATCAGCCCCAGCATTTT CASGFSLTGTGEGDQPQHF
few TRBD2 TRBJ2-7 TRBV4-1 TGCGCCAGCAGCCAAAAGTACGAGGGAGGGATCGAGCAGTACTTC CASSQKYEGGIEQYF
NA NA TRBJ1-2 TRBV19 TGTGCCAGTAGGTCAGGGCATGGCTACACCTTC CASRSGHGYTF
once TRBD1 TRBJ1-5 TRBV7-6 TGTGCCAGCAGCCTAAGGGGCAGGGGGGCAAGGGCCCAGCATTTT CASSLRGRGARAQHF
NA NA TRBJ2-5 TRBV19 TGTGCCAGTAGTATACTAGGGGTCGGAGGTCGGGAGACCCAGTACTTC CASSILGVGGRETQYF
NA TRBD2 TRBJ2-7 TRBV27 TGTGCCAGCAGCTTGGGACTAGCGGGAGTCCGGGAGCAGTACTTC CASSLGLAGVREQYF
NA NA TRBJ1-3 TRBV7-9 TGTGCCAGCAGCGAGGGACTGAGCTCTGGAAACACCATATATTTT CASSEGLSSGNTIYF
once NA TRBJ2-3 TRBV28 TGTGCCAGCAGTTTCCCAGGGGACTTCCCCCCCAATACGCAGTATTTT CASSFPGDFPPNTQYF
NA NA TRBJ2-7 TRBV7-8 TGTGCCAGCAGCTTAGAAATCCTCGCCTACGAGCAGTACTTC CASSLEILAYEQYF
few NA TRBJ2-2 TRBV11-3 TGTGCCAGCAGCTCCGCGGGGATTACCGGGGAGCTGTTTTTT CASSSAGITGELFF
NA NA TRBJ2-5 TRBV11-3 TGTGCCAGCAGCTTTACCAGGGGCAAACAAGAGACCCAGTACTTC CASSFTRGKQETQYF
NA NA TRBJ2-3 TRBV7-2 TGTGCCAGCAGCTTATACTTGTCAGGGGCGGCAGATACGCAGTATTTT CASSLYLSGAADTQYF
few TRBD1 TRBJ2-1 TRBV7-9 TGTGCCAGCAACCCCGTTCAGACAGGGAGTAGGGATGAGCAGTTCTTC CASNPVQTGSRDEQFF
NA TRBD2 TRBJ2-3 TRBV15 TGTGCCACCAGCAGAGATCGGGCGGGAGGGCCAGATACGCAGTATTTT CATSRDRAGGPDTQYF
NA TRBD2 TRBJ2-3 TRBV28 TGTGCCAGCAGTAAACTAGCGGGAGTTGCGGATACGCAGTATTTT CASSKLAGVADTQYF
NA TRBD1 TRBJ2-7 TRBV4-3 TGCGCCAGCAGCCAGTTAGGGACAGGGGGGTTTGAGCAGTACTTC CASSQLGTGGFEQYF
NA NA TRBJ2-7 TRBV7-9 TGTGCCAGCACCGACGACGCGGGATACGAGCAGTACTTC CASTDDAGYEQYF
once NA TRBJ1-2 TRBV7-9 TGTGCCAGCAGCTTAGGATCCAGCAACTATGGCTACACCTTC CASSLGSSNYGYTF